Listed below are T cell receptor beta chains from one sample, sequenced in a study of graft-versus-host responses after intestinal transplantation. This table comes from immunoSEQ multiplex PCR, and its TCRdb copy is limited to in-frame clones, with some not included. The data hold around 25,000 clones, with roughly 42% observed a single time. The specimen comprised alloreactive CD4+ T cells from a mixed lymphocyte reaction culture, sampled before intestinal transplant. The receptors stem from a human patient who received an intestinal transplant. The CDR3 runs from the conserved cysteine through the conserved F or W. The D gene is left open where the match is weak. Clone size is shown for a subset of rows, as once, few, many or a class of expanded clone.

J gene: TRBJ2-1; clone size: .; V gene: TRBV6-1; D gene: TRBD2; CDR3 DNA: TGTGCCAGCAGTGGGCCTAGCGGGAGCTCCTACAATGAGCAGTTCTTC; CDR3 protein: CASSGPSGSSYNEQFF
J gene: TRBJ2-3; clone size: .; V gene: TRBV19; D gene: TRBD2; CDR3 DNA: TGTGCCAGTAGTGCTGGACTAGCGATAGATACGCAGTATTTT; CDR3 protein: CASSAGLAIDTQYF
J gene: TRBJ1-1; clone size: .; V gene: TRBV6-5; D gene: .; CDR3 DNA: TGTGCCAGCAGTTCGGGACATCTGAACACTGAAGCTTTCTTT; CDR3 protein: CASSSGHLNTEAFF
J gene: TRBJ1-1; clone size: .; V gene: TRBV30; D gene: TRBD1; CDR3 DNA: TGTGCCACCCGTGGGACAGGGGGCACTGAAGCTTTCTTT; CDR3 protein: CATRGTGGTEAFF
J gene: TRBJ2-1; clone size: .; V gene: TRBV4-2; D gene: TRBD2; CDR3 DNA: TGTGCCAGCAGCCAAGTACTAGCGGGAGTTTATGAGCAGTTCTTC; CDR3 protein: CASSQVLAGVYEQFF
J gene: TRBJ2-5; clone size: .; V gene: TRBV6-4; D gene: TRBD1; CDR3 DNA: TGTGCCAGCAGTGTTACAGGGGGCGGAGAGACCCAGTACTTC; CDR3 protein: CASSVTGGGETQYF
J gene: TRBJ1-5; clone size: .; V gene: TRBV6-5; D gene: .; CDR3 DNA: TGTGCCAGCAGTTACTCTGGGCAGATTCAGCCCCAGCATTTT; CDR3 protein: CASSYSGQIQPQHF
J gene: TRBJ2-3; clone size: once; V gene: TRBV25-1; D gene: .; CDR3 DNA: TGTGCCAGCAGTGGACTAGGGCACACAGATACGCAGTATTTT; CDR3 protein: CASSGLGHTDTQYF
J gene: TRBJ1-2; clone size: few; V gene: TRBV5-1; D gene: TRBD1; CDR3 DNA: TGCGCCAGCAGCTTGGGGGACAGGGGCGGCTACACCTTC; CDR3 protein: CASSLGDRGGYTF
J gene: TRBJ1-2; clone size: .; V gene: TRBV6-1; D gene: .; CDR3 DNA: TGTGCCAGCAGTTTATCCGGGACAAATAACTATGGCTACACCTTC; CDR3 protein: CASSLSGTNNYGYTF
J gene: TRBJ1-2; clone size: .; V gene: TRBV18; D gene: .; CDR3 DNA: TGTGCCAGCTCACCATCCTCGGGGGAGGTCTATGGCTACACCTTC; CDR3 protein: CASSPSSGEVYGYTF
J gene: TRBJ1-2; clone size: few; V gene: TRBV6-5; D gene: .; CDR3 DNA: TGTGCCAGCAGTTACACCTTGCTCAGTCCGAATGGCTACACCTTC; CDR3 protein: CASSYTLLSPNGYTF
J gene: TRBJ1-2; clone size: .; V gene: TRBV9; D gene: TRBD1; CDR3 DNA: TGTGCCAGCAGCGTAGCTTTCCGGACAGGGCTCGGGGGCTACACCTTC; CDR3 protein: CASSVAFRTGLGGYTF
J gene: TRBJ1-2; clone size: .; V gene: TRBV30; D gene: .; CDR3 DNA: TGTGCCTGGAGGAGGGGACTCGAAGGCTACACCTTC; CDR3 protein: CAWRRGLEGYTF
J gene: TRBJ2-7; clone size: .; V gene: TRBV11-3; D gene: .; CDR3 DNA: TGTGCCAGCGGCGAGGGTCAATCCTACGAGCAGTACTTC; CDR3 protein: CASGEGQSYEQYF
J gene: TRBJ1-2; clone size: once; V gene: TRBV28; D gene: TRBD1; CDR3 DNA: TGTGCCAGTAGACAGGGACCGTATGGCTACACCTTC; CDR3 protein: CASRQGPYGYTF
J gene: TRBJ2-1; clone size: few; V gene: TRBV15; D gene: .; CDR3 DNA: TGTGCCACCAGCAGAGTAACGGCTTCCCCAGGGTTCTTC; CDR3 protein: CATSRVTASPGFF
J gene: TRBJ2-7; clone size: .; V gene: TRBV10-2; D gene: TRBD1; CDR3 DNA: TGCGCCAGCAGCCGGACAGGGGACTTCTACGAGCAGTACTTC; CDR3 protein: CASSRTGDFYEQYF
J gene: TRBJ1-6; clone size: few; V gene: TRBV6-4; D gene: .; CDR3 DNA: TGTGCCAGCAGTGATTGGATCTCGGGTTCCTATAATTCACCCCTCCACTTT; CDR3 protein: CASSDWISGSYNSPLHF
J gene: TRBJ1-2; clone size: .; V gene: TRBV6-1; D gene: .; CDR3 DNA: TGTGCCAGCAGCCTCGGGCCAGGGTATGGCTACACCTTC; CDR3 protein: CASSLGPGYGYTF
J gene: TRBJ2-7; clone size: .; V gene: TRBV7-9; D gene: TRBD1; CDR3 DNA: TGTGCCAGCAGCTCCCGGGGAGGACAGGGGGTCTCCTACGAGCAGTACTTC; CDR3 protein: CASSSRGGQGVSYEQYF
J gene: TRBJ1-4; clone size: few; V gene: TRBV6-5; D gene: TRBD1; CDR3 DNA: TGTGCCAGCAGTAGGACAGGGCTAGATGAAAAACTGTTTTTT; CDR3 protein: CASSRTGLDEKLFF
J gene: TRBJ1-4; clone size: .; V gene: TRBV5-1; D gene: TRBD1; CDR3 DNA: TGCGCCAGCAGCTCGACCGGGACAGGGGGCTCTAATGAAAAACTGTTTTTT; CDR3 protein: CASSSTGTGGSNEKLFF
J gene: TRBJ2-2; clone size: few; V gene: TRBV28; D gene: TRBD2; CDR3 DNA: TGTGCCAGCAACTCACCGGCTAGCGGTGGGGGGGAGCTGTTTTTT; CDR3 protein: CASNSPASGGGELFF
J gene: TRBJ2-5; clone size: .; V gene: TRBV20-1; D gene: .; CDR3 DNA: TGCAGTGCTATTTTGCCATTTCGGCAGTACTTC; CDR3 protein: CSAILPFRQYF
J gene: TRBJ1-4; clone size: few; V gene: TRBV7-8; D gene: .; CDR3 DNA: TGTGCCAGCAGCCCACCGGGACATGAAGGTGAAAAACTGTTTTTT; CDR3 protein: CASSPPGHEGEKLFF
J gene: TRBJ1-2; clone size: .; V gene: TRBV6-5; D gene: TRBD1; CDR3 DNA: TGTGCCAGCACCCCCCGACCGGGACAGGGGCCTGGCTACACCTTC; CDR3 protein: CASTPRPGQGPGYTF
J gene: TRBJ1-1; clone size: .; V gene: TRBV7-8; D gene: .; CDR3 DNA: TGCGCCAGCAGCTTGAGGGAATGGAGAACTGAAGCTTTCTTT; CDR3 protein: CASSLREWRTEAFF